This T cell receptor (beta chain) derives from a study of control samples from healthy donors and cancer patients. The CDR3 is 18 amino acids. Trimming shortened V by 0 bases and J by 4 bases, and 18 bases separated the two germline ends. CDR1 is LNHDA and CDR2 is SQIVND in the germline V gene (reference sequence). Clones were sequenced by immunoSEQ multiplex PCR, and TCRdb holds only the in-frame ones, with some missing. The table shows around 78,000 clones, with about 94% occurring only once. The source material was blood. V and J are TRBV19 and TRBJ1-4; D is ambiguous. The sequence derives from a woman younger than 35 in good health. DNA for the CDR3: TGTGCCAGTAGTATAGATTGGTCTGTCGGGCAGAATAATGAAAAACTGTTTTTT. This gives the protein CASSIDWSVGQNNEKLFF.